These T cell receptor beta chains were read from a single sample in a study of T cell responses to AZD1222 COVID-19 vaccine. TCRdb keeps only in-frame clones here, not all; method: immunoSEQ multiplex PCR. This table has some 150,000 clones, about 88% appearing once. The source material was peripheral blood, sampled on day 0 of AZD1222 vaccination. The receptors come from an adult in good health. Each CDR3 is given with its conserved first and last residue. The order of the fields is clone size, V gene, J gene, D gene, CDR3 protein, CDR3 DNA. A D gene is named only where the DNA matches it firmly. A clone size is listed for some rows: how often the clone was seen (once, few, many), or a class if it is expanded.

>.|TRBV2|TRBJ2-3|.
CASRQGSTDTQYF
TGTGCCAGCAGGCAGGGTAGCACAGATACGCAGTATTTT
>.|TRBV5-6|TRBJ1-1|TRBD1
CASSYRGAEAFF
TGTGCCAGCAGCTACAGGGGGGCTGAAGCTTTCTTT
>.|TRBV6-5|TRBJ1-3|.
CASRRGSGNTIYF
TGTGCCAGCAGGCGGGGATCTGGAAACACCATATATTTT
>.|TRBV6-5|TRBJ1-5|.
CASSWREGWPQHF
TGTGCCAGCAGTTGGCGTGAAGGGTGGCCCCAGCATTTT
>.|TRBV27|TRBJ1-5|.
CASSLTGNSNQPQHF
TGTGCCAGCAGTCTCACAGGGAATAGCAATCAGCCCCAGCATTTT
>.|TRBV5-6|TRBJ1-2|.
CASSVSRGYTF
TGTGCCAGCAGCGTGAGCCGGGGCTACACCTTC
>.|TRBV3-1/TRBV3-2|TRBJ2-1|TRBD1
CASSLDRGHEQFF
TGTGCCAGCAGCCTCGACAGGGGCCATGAGCAGTTCTTC
>few|TRBV28|TRBJ1-1|.
CASSLGKAEAFF
TGTGCCAGCAGTCTGGGGAAGGCTGAAGCTTTCTTT
>.|TRBV5-6|TRBJ2-7|.
CASSPPYRGGEQYF
TGTGCCAGCAGCCCACCCTATCGGGGTGGCGAGCAGTACTTC
>.|TRBV2|TRBJ1-2|.
CASSEVLRSGYTF
TGTGCCAGCAGTGAAGTCCTCCGGTCGGGCTACACCTTC
>.|TRBV6-5|TRBJ1-5|.
CASTGANQPQHF
TGTGCCAGCACAGGGGCTAATCAGCCCCAGCATTTT
>.|TRBV28|TRBJ1-3|.
CASQQAGRNTIYF
TGTGCCAGCCAACAAGCGGGACGAAACACCATATATTTT
>.|TRBV19|TRBJ2-5|.
CASSIGQETQYF
TGTGCCAGTAGTATAGGGCAGGAGACCCAGTACTTC
>.|TRBV2|TRBJ1-1|.
CASTDTNTEAFF
TGTGCCAGCACTGACACCAACACTGAAGCTTTCTTT
>.|TRBV3-1/TRBV3-2|TRBJ2-2|.
CASSQFGGGTGELFF
TGTGCCAGCAGCCAATTCGGGGGCGGCACCGGGGAGCTGTTTTTT
>.|TRBV4-1|TRBJ1-6|.
CASSQVMGLDSPLHF
TGCGCCAGCAGCCAAGTAATGGGTCTAGATTCACCCCTCCACTTT
>.|TRBV5-4|TRBJ2-7|TRBD2
CASSKWTSGGDEQYF
TGTGCCAGCAGCAAATGGACTAGCGGGGGAGACGAGCAGTACTTC
>.|TRBV4-3|TRBJ2-3|TRBD2
CASSQKTAAGGHLDTQYF
TGCGCCAGCAGCCAGAAGACCGCAGCGGGGGGCCATCTGGATACGCAGTATTTT
>.|TRBV7-2|TRBJ2-7|.
CASSLGGGATYEQYF
TGTGCCAGCAGCTTAGGTGGGGGGGCAACCTACGAGCAGTACTTC
>.|TRBV7-9|TRBJ2-2|.
CASSLGARELFF
TGTGCCAGCAGCTTAGGAGCAAGGGAGCTGTTTTTT
>.|TRBV12-3/TRBV12-4|TRBJ1-6|.
CASSSQIGSPLHF
TGTGCCAGCAGTTCCCAGATTGGCTCACCCCTCCACTTT
>.|TRBV6-2/TRBV6-3|TRBJ1-5|TRBD1
CASSPSGTGSNQPQHF
TGTGCCAGCAGTCCCTCCGGGACAGGGAGCAATCAGCCCCAGCATTTT